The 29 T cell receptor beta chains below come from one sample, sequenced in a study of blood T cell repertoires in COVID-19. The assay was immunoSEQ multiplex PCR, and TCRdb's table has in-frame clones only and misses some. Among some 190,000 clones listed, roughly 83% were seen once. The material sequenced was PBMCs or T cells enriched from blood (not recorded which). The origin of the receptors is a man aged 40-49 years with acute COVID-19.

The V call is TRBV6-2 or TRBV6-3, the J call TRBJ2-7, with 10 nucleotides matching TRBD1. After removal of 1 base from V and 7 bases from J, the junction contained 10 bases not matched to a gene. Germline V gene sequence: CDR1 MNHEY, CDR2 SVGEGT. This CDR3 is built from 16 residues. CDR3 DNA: TGTGCCAGCAGTTACTACGAGACAGGGGGCGCGAGGGAGCAGTACTTC. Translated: CASSYYETGGAREQYF.

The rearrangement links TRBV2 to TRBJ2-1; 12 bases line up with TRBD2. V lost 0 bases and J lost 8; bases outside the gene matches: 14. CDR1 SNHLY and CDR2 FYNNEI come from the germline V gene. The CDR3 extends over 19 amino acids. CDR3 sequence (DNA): TGTGCCAGCAGTGAAGCGAGGGCTAGCGGGAGGGCCTGGTTAGATGAGCAGTTCTTC. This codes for CASSEARASGRAWLDEQFF.

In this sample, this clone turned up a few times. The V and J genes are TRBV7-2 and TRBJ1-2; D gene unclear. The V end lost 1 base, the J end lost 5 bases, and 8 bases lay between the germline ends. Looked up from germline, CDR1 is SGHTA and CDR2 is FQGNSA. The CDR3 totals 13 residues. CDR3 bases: TGTGCCAGCAGCTTAGAACTGCATTATGGCTACACCTTC. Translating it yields CASSLELHYGYTF.

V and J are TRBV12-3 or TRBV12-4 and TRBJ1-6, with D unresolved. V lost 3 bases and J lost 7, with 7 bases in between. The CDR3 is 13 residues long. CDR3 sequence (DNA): TGTGCCAGCAGTTTTGGGCAGAATTCACCCCTCCACTTT. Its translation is CASSFGQNSPLHF.

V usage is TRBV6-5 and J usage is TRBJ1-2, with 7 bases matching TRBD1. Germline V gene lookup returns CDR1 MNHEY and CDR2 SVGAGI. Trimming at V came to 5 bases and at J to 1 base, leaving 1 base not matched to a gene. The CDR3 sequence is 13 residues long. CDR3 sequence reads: CASSRQGNYGYTF. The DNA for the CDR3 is TGTGCCAGCAGTAGACAGGGTAACTATGGCTACACCTTC.

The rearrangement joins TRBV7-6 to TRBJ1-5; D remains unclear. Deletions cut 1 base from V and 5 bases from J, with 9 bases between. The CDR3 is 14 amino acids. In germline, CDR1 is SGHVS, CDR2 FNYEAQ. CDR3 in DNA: TGTGCCAGCAGCTTAGTGGCCAGTGATCAGCCCCAGCATTTT. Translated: CASSLVASDQPQHF.

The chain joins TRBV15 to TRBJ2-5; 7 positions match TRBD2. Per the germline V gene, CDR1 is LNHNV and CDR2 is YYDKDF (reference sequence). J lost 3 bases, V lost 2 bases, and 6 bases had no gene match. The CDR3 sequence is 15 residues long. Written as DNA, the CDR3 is TGTGCCACCAGCAGAACCGGGACTAATAAAGAGACCCAGTACTTC. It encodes CATSRTGTNKETQYF.

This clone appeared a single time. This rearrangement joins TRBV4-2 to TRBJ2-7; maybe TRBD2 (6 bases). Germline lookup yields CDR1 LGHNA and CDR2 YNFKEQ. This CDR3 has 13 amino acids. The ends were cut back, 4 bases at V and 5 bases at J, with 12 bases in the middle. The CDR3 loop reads CASSLFGGNEQYF. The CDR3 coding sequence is TGTGCCAGCAGCCTCTTTGGAGGGAACGAGCAGTACTTC.

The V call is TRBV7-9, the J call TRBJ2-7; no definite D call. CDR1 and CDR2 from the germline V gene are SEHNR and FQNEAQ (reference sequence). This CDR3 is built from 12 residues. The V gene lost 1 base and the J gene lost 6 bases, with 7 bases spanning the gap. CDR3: CASSLGISEQYF. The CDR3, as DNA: TGTGCCAGCAGCTTAGGTATCTCCGAGCAGTACTTC.

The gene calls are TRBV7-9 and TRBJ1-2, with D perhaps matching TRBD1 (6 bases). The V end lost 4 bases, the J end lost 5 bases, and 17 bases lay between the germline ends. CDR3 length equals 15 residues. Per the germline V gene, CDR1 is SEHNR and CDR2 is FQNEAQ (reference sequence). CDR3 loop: CASSSSGGGLYGYTF. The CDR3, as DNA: TGTGCCAGCAGCTCCAGCGGGGGCGGACTATATGGCTACACCTTC.

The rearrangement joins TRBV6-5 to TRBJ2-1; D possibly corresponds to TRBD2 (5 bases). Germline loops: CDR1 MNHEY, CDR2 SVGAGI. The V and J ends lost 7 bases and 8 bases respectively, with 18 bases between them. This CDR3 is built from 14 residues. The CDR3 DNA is TGTGCCAGCACCCGCCTGAGGGATAGCCATGAGCAGTTCTTC. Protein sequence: CASTRLRDSHEQFF.

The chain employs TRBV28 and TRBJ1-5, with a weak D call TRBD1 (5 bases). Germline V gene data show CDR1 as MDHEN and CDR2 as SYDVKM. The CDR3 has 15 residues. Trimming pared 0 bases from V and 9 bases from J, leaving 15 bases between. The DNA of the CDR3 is TGTGCCAGCAGTTTATGGGGGGGGTCGGGGAGGCCCCAGCATTTT. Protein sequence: CASSLWGGSGRPQHF.

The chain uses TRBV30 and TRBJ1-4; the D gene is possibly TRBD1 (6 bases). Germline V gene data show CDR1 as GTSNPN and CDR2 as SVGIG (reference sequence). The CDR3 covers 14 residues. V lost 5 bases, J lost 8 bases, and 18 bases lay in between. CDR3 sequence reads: CAWGKGTTGEKLFF. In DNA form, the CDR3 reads TGTGCCTGGGGGAAAGGGACAACGGGGGAAAAACTGTTTTTT.

This chain's CDR3 is CASSGEGRAYEQYF. In DNA, the CDR3 is TGTGCCAGCAGTGGGGAGGGACGGGCCTACGAGCAGTACTTC. This chain uses TRBV25-1 with TRBJ2-7; 7 bases are a match to TRBD2. Germline V gene data show CDR1 as MGHDK and CDR2 as SYGVNS. V shed 4 bases and J 2 bases; nucleotides not matched to a gene: 5. There are 14 residues in the CDR3.

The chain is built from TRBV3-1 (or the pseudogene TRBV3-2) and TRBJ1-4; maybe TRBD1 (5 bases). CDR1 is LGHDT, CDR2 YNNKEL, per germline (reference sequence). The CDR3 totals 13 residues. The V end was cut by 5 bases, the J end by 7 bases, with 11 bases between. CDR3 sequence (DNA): TGTGCCAGCAGCTCCCGGGGGATTGAAAAACTGTTTTTT. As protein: CASSSRGIEKLFF.

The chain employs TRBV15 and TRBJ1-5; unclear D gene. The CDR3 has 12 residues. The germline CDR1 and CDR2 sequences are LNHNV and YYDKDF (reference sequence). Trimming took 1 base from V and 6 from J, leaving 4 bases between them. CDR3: CATSRAGQPQHF. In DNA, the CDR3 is TGTGCCACCAGCAGAGCAGGTCAGCCCCAGCATTTT.

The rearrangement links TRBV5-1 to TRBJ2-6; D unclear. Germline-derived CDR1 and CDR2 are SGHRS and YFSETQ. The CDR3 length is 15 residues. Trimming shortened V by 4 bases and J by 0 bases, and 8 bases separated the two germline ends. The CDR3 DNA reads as TGCGCCAGCAGCCAAGACTCCTCTGGGGCCAACGTCCTGACTTTC. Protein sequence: CASSQDSSGANVLTF.

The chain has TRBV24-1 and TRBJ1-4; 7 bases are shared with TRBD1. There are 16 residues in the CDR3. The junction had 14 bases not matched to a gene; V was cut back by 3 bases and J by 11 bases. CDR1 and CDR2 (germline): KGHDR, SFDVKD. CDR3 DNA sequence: TGTGCCACCAGTGATGGATACGGGACAGAGGTGAAGAAACTGTTTTTT. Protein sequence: CATSDGYGTEVKKLFF.

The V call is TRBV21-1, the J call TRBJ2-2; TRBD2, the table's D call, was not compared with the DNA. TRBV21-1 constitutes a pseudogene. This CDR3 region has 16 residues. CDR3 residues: CASSIRSGTPTGELFF. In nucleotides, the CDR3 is TGTGCCAGCAGCATTCGTAGCGGGACTCCCACCGGGGAGCTGTTTTTT.

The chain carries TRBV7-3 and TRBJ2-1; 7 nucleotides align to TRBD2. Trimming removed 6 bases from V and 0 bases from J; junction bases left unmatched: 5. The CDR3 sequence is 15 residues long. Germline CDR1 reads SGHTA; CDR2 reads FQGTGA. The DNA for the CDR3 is TGTGCCAGCAGTACTAGCGTAAGCTCCTACAATGAGCAGTTCTTC. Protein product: CASSTSVSSYNEQFF.

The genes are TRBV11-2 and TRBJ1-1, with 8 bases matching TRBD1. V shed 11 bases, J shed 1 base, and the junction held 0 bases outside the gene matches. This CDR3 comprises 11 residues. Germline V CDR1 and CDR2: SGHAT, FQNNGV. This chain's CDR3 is CAGQGNTEAFF. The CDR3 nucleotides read TGTGCCGGACAGGGGAACACTGAAGCTTTCTTT.

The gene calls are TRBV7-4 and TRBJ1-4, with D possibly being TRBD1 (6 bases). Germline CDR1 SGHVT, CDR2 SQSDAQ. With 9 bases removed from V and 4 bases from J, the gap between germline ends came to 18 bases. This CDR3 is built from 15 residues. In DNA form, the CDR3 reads TGTGCCAGGCGTAATCGTGGACAGTATAATGAAAAACTGTTTTTT. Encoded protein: CARRNRGQYNEKLFF.

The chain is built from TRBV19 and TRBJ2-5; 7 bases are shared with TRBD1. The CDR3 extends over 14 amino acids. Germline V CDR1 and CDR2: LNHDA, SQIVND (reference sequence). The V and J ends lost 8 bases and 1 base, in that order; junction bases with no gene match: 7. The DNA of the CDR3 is TGTGCCAGTCGTACAGGGGCCTCCCAAGAGACCCAGTACTTC. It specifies CASRTGASQETQYF.

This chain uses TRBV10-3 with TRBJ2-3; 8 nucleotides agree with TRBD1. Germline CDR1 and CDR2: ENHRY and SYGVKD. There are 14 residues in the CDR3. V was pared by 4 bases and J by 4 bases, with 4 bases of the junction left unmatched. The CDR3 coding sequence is TGTGCCATCAGTGGAGGACAGGGTCCAGATACGCAGTATTTT. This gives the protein CAISGGQGPDTQYF.

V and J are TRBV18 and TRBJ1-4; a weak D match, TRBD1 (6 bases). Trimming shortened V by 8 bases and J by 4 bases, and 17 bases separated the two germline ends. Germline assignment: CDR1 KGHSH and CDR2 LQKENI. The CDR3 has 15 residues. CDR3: CASKTSLQGNEKLFF. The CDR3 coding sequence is TGTGCCAGCAAAACCAGTCTACAGGGTAATGAAAAACTGTTTTTT.

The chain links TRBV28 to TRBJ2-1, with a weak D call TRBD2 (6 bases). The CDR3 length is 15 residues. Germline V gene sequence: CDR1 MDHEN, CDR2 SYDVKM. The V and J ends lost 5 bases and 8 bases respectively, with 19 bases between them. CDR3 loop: CASSTRDFQEDEQFF. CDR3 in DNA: TGTGCCAGCAGTACCAGGGACTTCCAAGAGGATGAGCAGTTCTTC.

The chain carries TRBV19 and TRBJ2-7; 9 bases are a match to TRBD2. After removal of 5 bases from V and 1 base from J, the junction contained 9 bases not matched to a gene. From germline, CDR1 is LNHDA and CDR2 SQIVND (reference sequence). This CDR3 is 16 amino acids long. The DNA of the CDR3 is TGTGCCAGTAGTTCCATAGCGGGAGAGAAGTCCTACGAGCAGTACTTC. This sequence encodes CASSSIAGEKSYEQYF.

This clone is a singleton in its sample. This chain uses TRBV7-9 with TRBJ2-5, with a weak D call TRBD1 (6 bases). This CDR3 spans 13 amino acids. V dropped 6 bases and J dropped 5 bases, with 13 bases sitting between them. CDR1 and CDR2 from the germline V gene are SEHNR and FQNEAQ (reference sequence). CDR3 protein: CASSLRGEETQYF. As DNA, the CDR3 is TGTGCCAGCAGTCTCAGGGGAGAGGAGACCCAGTACTTC.

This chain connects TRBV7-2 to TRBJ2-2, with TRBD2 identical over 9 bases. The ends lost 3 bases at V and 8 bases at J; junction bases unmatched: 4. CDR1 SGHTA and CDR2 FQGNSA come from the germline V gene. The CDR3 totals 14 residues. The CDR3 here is CASSFSSGRGELFF. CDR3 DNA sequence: TGTGCCAGCAGCTTCAGTAGCGGGAGAGGGGAGCTGTTTTTT.